Each of the 6 T cell receptor beta chains below was sequenced from the same sample in a study of blood T cell repertoires in COVID-19. The repertoire was sequenced with immunoSEQ multiplex PCR; TCRdb's copy has only in-frame clones and lacks some. Among about 150,000 clones listed, about 80% were seen once. The sample taken for sequencing was peripheral blood. The receptors come from a man between 60 and 70 years old with acute or convalescent COVID-19.

The chain joins TRBV28 to TRBJ2-1, with 8 bases lining up with TRBD2. J was trimmed by 8 bases and V by 7 bases; bases with no gene match: 19. CDR1 and CDR2 from the germline V gene are MDHEN and SYDVKM. The CDR3 has 17 amino acids. Here the CDR3 DNA reads TGTGCCAGCATTGACCCGGGGGGGGCACGAAAGGTGGATGAGCAGTTCTTC. Protein sequence: CASIDPGGARKVDEQFF.

The rearrangement uses TRBV7-2 and TRBJ2-1; D is undetermined. The CDR3 totals 13 residues. Between the trimmed V and J ends, which lost 5 bases and 9 bases, there was a span of 14 bases. Per germline, CDR1 SGHTA and CDR2 FQGNSA. The CDR3 is CASSSRRRGEQFF. The CDR3 DNA is TGTGCCAGCAGCAGCAGACGGAGAGGTGAGCAGTTCTTC.

This clone showed up just a few times. The chain has TRBV5-1 and TRBJ1-2; 7 positions match TRBD1. The CDR3 is 14 amino acids. Per the germline V gene, CDR1 is SGHRS and CDR2 is YFSETQ. V lost 1 base to trimming and J lost 4 bases; unmatched junction nucleotides: 4. DNA of the CDR3: TGCGCCAGCAGCTTGACAGGGGCCCTCTATGGCTACACCTTC. Translated: CASSLTGALYGYTF. Using reference TRBV5-1 and TRBJ1-2 for the parts outside the CDR3, the full variable domain is KAGVTQTPRYLIKTRGQQVTLSCSPISGHRSVSWYQQTPGQGLQFLFEYFSETQRNKGNFPGRFSGRQFSNSRSEMNVSTLELGDSALYLCASSLTGALYGYTFGSGTRLTVV.

CDR3 residues: CASSNRVSPTDTQYF. The CDR3 DNA is TGTGCCAGTAGTAACAGGGTTAGCCCCACAGATACGCAGTATTTT. This sequence joins TRBV19 and TRBJ2-3; tentative D call: TRBD1 (6 bases). This CDR3 has 15 residues. The germline V gene encodes CDR1 LNHDA and CDR2 SQIVND (reference sequence). V was trimmed by 4 bases and J by 2 bases, leaving 13 bases between them.

The rearrangement uses TRBV5-6 and TRBJ2-5; tentative D call: TRBD1 (6 bases). This CDR3 region has 15 residues. CDR1 SGHDT and CDR2 YYEEEE come from the germline V gene. Trimming removed 2 bases at V and 4 bases at J, with 15 bases between. The CDR3 sequence: CASSFRNLGGETQYF. The CDR3 DNA reads TGTGCCAGCAGCTTCCGCAACCTAGGGGGAGAGACCCAGTACTTC.

V and J are TRBV7-6 and TRBJ1-1, with 7 bases matching TRBD1. Unmatched junction bases numbered 1, after V lost 9 bases and J lost 3 bases. CDR3 size: 11 residues. In germline, CDR1 is SGHVS, CDR2 FNYEAQ. The CDR3 spells CASQGDTEAFF. In nucleotides, the CDR3 is TGTGCCAGTCAGGGGGACACTGAAGCTTTCTTT.